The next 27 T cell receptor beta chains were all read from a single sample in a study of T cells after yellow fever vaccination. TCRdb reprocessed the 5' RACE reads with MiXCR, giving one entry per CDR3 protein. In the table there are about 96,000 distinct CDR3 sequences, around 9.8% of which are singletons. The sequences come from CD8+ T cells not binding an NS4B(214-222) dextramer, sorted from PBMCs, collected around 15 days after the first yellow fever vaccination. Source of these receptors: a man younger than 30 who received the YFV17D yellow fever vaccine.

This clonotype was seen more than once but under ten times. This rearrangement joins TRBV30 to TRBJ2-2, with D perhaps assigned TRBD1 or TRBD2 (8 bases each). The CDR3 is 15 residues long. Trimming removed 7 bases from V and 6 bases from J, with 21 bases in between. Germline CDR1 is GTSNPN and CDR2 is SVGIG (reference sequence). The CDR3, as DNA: TGTGCCTCTACGACAGGGGCGGGGGGAGCCGGGGAGCTGTTTTTT. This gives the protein CASTTGAGGAGELFF.

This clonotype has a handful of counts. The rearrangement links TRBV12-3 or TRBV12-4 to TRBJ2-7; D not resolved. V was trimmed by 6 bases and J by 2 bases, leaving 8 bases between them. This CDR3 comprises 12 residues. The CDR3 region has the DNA TGTGCCAGCAGCCGTGCACCCTACGAGCAGTACTTC. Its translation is CASSRAPYEQYF.

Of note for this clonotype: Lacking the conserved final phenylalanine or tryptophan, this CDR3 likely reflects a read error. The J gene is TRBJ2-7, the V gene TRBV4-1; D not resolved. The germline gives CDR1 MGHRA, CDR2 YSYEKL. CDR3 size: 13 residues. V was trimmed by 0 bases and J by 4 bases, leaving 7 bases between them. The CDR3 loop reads CASSQDSFYEQYL. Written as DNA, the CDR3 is TGCGCCAGCAGCCAAGACTCCTTTTACGAGCAGTACTTA.

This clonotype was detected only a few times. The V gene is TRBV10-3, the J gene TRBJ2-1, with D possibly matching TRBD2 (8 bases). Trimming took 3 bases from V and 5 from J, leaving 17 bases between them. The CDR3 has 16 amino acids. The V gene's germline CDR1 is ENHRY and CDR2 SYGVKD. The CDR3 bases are TGTGCCATCAGTGAAAGAGGCGGGGGGACAGACAATGAGCAGTTCTTC. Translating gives CAISERGGGTDNEQFF.

CDR3 sequence (DNA): TGTGCCAGCAGCTTAACGTACGAGTGGGCCAAAAACATTCAGTACTTC. Protein product: CASSLTYEWAKNIQYF. V usage is TRBV7-2 and J usage is TRBJ2-4; D gene ambiguous. Trimming removed 2 bases from V and 1 base from J, with 12 bases in between. The CDR3 has 16 residues. From germline, CDR1 is SGHTA and CDR2 FQGNSA.

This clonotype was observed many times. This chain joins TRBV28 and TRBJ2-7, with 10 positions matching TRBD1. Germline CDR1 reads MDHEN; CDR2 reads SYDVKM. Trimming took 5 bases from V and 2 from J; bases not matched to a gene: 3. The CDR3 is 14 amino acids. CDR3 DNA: TGTGCCAGCAGTGCCGGGACAGGGGCCTACGAGCAGTACTTC. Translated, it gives CASSAGTGAYEQYF.

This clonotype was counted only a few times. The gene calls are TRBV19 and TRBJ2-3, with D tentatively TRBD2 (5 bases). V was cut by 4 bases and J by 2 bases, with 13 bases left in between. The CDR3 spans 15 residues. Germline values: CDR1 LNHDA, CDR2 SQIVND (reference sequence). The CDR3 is CASSTSGFSTDTQYF. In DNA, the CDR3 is TGTGCCAGTAGTACGTCGGGGTTCTCCACAGATACGCAGTATTTT.

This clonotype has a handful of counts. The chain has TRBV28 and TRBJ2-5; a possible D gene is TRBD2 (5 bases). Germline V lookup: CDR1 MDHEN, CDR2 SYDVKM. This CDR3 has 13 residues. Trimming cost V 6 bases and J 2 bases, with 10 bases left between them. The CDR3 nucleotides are TGTGCCAGCAGCCACGGGATTCAAGAGACCCAGTACTTC. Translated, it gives CASSHGIQETQYF.

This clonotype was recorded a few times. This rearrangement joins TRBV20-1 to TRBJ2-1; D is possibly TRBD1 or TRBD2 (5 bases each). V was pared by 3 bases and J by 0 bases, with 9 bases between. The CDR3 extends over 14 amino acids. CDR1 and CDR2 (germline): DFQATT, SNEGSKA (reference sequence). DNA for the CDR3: TGCAGTGCTAGGGGGGATAGCTCCTACAATGAGCAGTTCTTC. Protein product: CSARGDSSYNEQFF.

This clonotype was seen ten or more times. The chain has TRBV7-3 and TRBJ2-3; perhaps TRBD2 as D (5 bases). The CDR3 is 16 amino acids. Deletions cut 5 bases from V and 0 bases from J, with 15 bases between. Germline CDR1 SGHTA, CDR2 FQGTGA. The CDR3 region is CASSPEAGASTDTQYF. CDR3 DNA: TGTGCCAGCAGCCCCGAGGCGGGCGCTAGCACAGATACGCAGTATTTT.

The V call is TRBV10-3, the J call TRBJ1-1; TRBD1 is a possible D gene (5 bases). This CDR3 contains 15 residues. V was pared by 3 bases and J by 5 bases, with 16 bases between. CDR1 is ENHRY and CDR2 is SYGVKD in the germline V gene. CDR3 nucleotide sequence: TGTGCCATCAGTGACGCGGCCGAGGGGCAGACTGAAGCTTTCTTT. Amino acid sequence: CAISDAAEGQTEAFF.

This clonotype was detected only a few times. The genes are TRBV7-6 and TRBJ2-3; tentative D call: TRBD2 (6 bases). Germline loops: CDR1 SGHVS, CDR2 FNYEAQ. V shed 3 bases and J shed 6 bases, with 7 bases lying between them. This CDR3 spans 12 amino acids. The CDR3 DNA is TGTGCCAGCAGCTTTGCGGGGGATACGCAGTATTTT. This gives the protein CASSFAGDTQYF.

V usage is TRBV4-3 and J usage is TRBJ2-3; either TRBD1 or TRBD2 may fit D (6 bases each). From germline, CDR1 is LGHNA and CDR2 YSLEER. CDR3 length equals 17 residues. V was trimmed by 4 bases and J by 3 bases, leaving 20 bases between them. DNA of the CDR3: TGCGCCAGCAGCCCGGGGGCCGATGGAGGATGGACAGATACGCAGTATTTT. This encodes CASSPGADGGWTDTQYF.

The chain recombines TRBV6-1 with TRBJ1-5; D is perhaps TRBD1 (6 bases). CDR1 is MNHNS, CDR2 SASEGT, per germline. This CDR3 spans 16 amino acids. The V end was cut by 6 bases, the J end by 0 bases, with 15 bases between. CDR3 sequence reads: CASSVRQVPSNQPQHF. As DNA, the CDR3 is TGTGCCAGCAGCGTTCGACAGGTTCCTAGCAATCAGCCCCAGCATTTT.

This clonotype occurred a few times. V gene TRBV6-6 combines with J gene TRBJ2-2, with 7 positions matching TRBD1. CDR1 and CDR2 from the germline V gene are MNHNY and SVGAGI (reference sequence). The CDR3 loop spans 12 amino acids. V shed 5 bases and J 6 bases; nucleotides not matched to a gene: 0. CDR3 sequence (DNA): TGTGCCAGCAGTCAGGGGGCCGGGGAGCTGTTTTTT. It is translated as CASSQGAGELFF.

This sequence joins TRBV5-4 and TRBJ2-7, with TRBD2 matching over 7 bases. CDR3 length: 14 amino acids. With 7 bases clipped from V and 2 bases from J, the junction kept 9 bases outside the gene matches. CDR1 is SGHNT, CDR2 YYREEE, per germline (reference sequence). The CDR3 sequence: CASRGSGETYEQYF. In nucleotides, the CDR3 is TGTGCCAGCCGTGGCAGCGGGGAAACCTACGAGCAGTACTTC.

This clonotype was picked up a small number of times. The CDR3 is CASSQAISGGAYEQYV. The CDR3 coding sequence is TGTGCCAGCAGCCAAGCGATTAGCGGGGGGGCTTACGAGCAGTACGTC. The chain couples TRBV3-1 to TRBJ2-7; 11 positions agree with TRBD2. V gave up 1 base and J gave up 4 bases; unmatched junction bases: 6. Germline CDR1 reads LGHDT; CDR2 reads YNNKEL (reference sequence). The CDR3 runs to 16 residues.

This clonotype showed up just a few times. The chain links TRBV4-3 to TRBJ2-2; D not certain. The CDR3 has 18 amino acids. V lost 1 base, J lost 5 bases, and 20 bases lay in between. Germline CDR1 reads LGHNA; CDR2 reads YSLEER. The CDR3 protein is CASSQGVSYGLKTGELFF. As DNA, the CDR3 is TGCGCCAGCAGCCAAGGGGTCTCTTACGGCCTTAAAACCGGGGAGCTGTTTTTT.

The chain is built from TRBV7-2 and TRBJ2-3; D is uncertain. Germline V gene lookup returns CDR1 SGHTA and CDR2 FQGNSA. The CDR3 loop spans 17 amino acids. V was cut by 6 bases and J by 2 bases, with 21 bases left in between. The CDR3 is CASRIHLVGPFTDTQYF. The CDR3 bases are TGTGCCAGCAGGATCCACTTAGTTGGCCCTTTCACAGATACGCAGTATTTT.

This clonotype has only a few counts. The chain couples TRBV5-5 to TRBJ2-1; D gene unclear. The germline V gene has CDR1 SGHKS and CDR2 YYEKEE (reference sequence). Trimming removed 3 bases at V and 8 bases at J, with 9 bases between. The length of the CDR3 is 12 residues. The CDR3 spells CASSSVVDEQFF. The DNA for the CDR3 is TGTGCCAGCAGCTCGGTGGTTGATGAGCAGTTCTTC.

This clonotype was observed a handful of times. CDR3 sequence (DNA): TGCAGCGTGGACAGGGGGACTGAAGCTTTCTTT. Translation gives CSVDRGTEAFF. The V and J genes are TRBV29-1 and TRBJ1-1; 10 bases agree with TRBD1. Trimming at V came to 6 bases and at J to 5 bases, leaving 0 bases not matched to a gene. The CDR3 consists of 11 residues. Germline CDR1 and CDR2: SQVTM and ANQGSEA.

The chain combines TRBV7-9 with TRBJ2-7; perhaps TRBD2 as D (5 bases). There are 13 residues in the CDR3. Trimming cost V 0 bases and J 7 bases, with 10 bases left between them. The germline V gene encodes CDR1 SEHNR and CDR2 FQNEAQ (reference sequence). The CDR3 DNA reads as TGTGCCAGCAGCTTAGCGCTACGGGGAGAGCAGTACTTC. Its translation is CASSLALRGEQYF. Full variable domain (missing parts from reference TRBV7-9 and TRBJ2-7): DTGVSQNPRHKITKRGQNVTFRCDPISEHNRLYWYRQTLGQGPEFLTYFQNEAQLEKSRLLSDRFSAERPKGSFSTLEIQRTEQGDSAMYLCASSLALRGEQYFGPGTRLTVT.

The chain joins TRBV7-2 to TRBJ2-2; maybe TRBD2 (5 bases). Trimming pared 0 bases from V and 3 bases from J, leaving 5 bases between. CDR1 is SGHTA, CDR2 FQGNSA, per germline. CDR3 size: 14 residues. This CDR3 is CASSLADYTGELFF. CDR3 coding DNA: TGTGCCAGCAGCTTAGCGGACTACACCGGGGAGCTGTTTTTT.

CDR3 sequence reads: CASSLSREGPQGTQYF. Written as DNA, the CDR3 is TGTGCCAGCAGCTTAAGTAGAGAGGGACCCCAAGGAACCCAGTACTTC. V is TRBV7-9 and J is TRBJ2-5; D tentatively fits TRBD1 or TRBD2 (5 bases each). V was pared by 2 bases and J by 8 bases, with 21 bases between. The CDR3 has 16 residues. CDR1 is SEHNR, CDR2 FQNEAQ, per germline (reference sequence).

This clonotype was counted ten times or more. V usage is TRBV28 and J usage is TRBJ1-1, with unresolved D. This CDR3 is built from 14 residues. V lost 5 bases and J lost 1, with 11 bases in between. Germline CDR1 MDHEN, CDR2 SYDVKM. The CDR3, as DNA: TGTGCCAGCAGTGTGCGACGCTGGAACACTGAAGCTTTCTTT. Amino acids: CASSVRRWNTEAFF. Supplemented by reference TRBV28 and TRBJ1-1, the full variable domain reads DVKVTQSSRYLVKRTGEKVFLECVQDMDHENMFWYRQDPGLGLRLIYFSYDVKMKEKGDIPEGYSVSREKKERFSLILESASTNQTSMYLCASSVRRWNTEAFFGQGTRLTVV.

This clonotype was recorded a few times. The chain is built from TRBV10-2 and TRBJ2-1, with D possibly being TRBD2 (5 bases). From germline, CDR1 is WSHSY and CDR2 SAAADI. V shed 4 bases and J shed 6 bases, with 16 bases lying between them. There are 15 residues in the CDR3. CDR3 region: CASSAGMGTPNEQFF. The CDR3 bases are TGCGCCAGCAGTGCCGGGATGGGAACCCCCAATGAGCAGTTCTTC.

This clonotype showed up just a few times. The chain's CDR3 is CASTNRGNTEAFF. In DNA, the CDR3 is TGCGCCAGCACAAACAGGGGGAACACTGAAGCTTTCTTT. The chain joins TRBV5-1 to TRBJ1-1, with TRBD1 matching 7 bases. The CDR3 sequence is 13 residues long. The germline CDR1 and CDR2 sequences are SGHRS and YFSETQ. With 6 bases clipped from V and 1 base from J, the junction kept 3 bases outside the gene matches.